This T cell receptor (beta chain) derives from a study of blood T cell repertoires in COVID-19. In the study overall: Samples of COVID-19 (acute and convalescent) were obtained from the United States, Italy and Spain.

As handled by the study authors: Counts of nucleated cells, estimated from reference gene primer amplification, were obtained. Libraries were prepared by immunoSEQ multiplex PCR; TCRdb keeps only in-frame clonotypes and omits some of them. V, J and clone size are those of that table, while D and trimming were read from the DNA. The sample yields 95,000 to 150,000 clones, 86% seen once. V lost 0 bases, J lost 7 bases, and 13 bases lay in between. The CDR3 runs to 14 residues. Germline CDR1 LGHNA, CDR2 YNFKEQ. J is TRBJ2-7 and V is TRBV4-2, with D possibly TRBD2 on 5 matching bases. This TCR came from a man aged 40-49 years with acute or convalescent COVID-19. The sample consisted of peripheral blood. CDR3 protein: CASSQERAHLEQYF. CDR3 nucleotides: TGTGCCAGCAGCCAAGAGAGGGCCCATCTGGAGCAGTACTTC.